The T cell receptor (beta chain) under discussion was sequenced for a study of spatial heterogeneity in lung cancer. Overall study: For the average unique TCR and UMI combination, more than eight occurrences appeared in raw reads.

TCRdb re-called the 5' RACE reads through MiXCR, storing one row per CDR3 protein. The table has under 85,000 distinct CDR3 sequences, under 8.5% seen once; the top ten hold 6.8%. Time point reported: sample taken at primary tumor resection. The sequenced sample was PBMCs, obtained at surgery. This receptor was obtained from a male donor with early-stage non-small cell lung cancer.

CDR3 sequence (DNA): TGCGCCAGCAGTCTTAACCCGACAGCAAATGAAAAACTGTTTTTT. Residues: CASSLNPTANEKLFF. This chain uses TRBV4-1 with TRBJ1-4, with D maybe TRBD1 (5 bases). Germline CDR1 MGHRA, CDR2 YSYEKL. The ends were cut back, 6 bases at V and 5 bases at J, with 16 bases in the middle. There are 15 residues in the CDR3.